This T cell receptor beta chain was retrieved from a study of siplizumab effects on memory and regulatory T cells (dated by TCRdb to between 2018 and 2021). About the investigation overall: The study examined how the anti-CD2 antibody siplizumab affects alloreactive T-cell subsets in allogeneic mixed lymphocyte reactions built from human PBMCs. Study-level results and caveats: The suppressive function of proliferating Tregs from siplizumab cultures was not functionally confirmed. Unstimulated naive T cells appeared more diverse than memory T cells, and naive cells seemed to contribute substantially to the alloresponse. Of the alloreactive CD4+ clones that could be mapped, the Treg-derived share averaged about 70% with siplizumab compared with under 30% in control reactions. Because sequences below about 10^-5 frequency were poorly captured, only a minor fraction of alloreactive clones could be mapped to unstimulated subsets. Siplizumab significantly lowered the cumulative frequency of alloreactive sequences that could be traced to unstimulated CD4+ memory T cells. About 75-95% of proliferating CD4+ or CD8+ clones could not be given a naive or memory phenotype.

On this clone: Its cognate antigen has yet to be identified. One base away there is no much larger clone; base qualities are not given.

Sorted unstimulated T cells, along with proliferating T cells recovered from mixed lymphocyte reactions, underwent TCRbeta CDR3 sequencing. Fresh whole blood from over 8 HLA-typed healthy donors was used to isolate PBMCs. To map where alloreactive clones came from, CD4+ regulatory T cells in the unstimulated state were FACS-sorted. Libraries were made using the immunoSEQ multiplex PCR assay. The deep sequencing platform assayed some 98,000 TCR templates per sample. Genomic DNA extracted from sorted T cells was used for TCRbeta CDR3 sequencing. In the source study's methods: The R programming language was used for clonal analysis of TCRbeta CDR3 data. Alloreactive CD4+ and CD8+ clones were identified by comparing unstimulated samples to CFSE-low samples taken after the reaction. Regulatory or non-regulatory origin of alloreactive CD4+ clones was assigned by matching sequences to the sorted unstimulated Treg and non-Treg repertoires. This immuneACCESS table, as held by TCRdb, lists in-frame sequences with V and J called but not all clones. Of the missing ones, under half trace to an unresolved V gene in checked studies; the others have no known cause. The V and J calls and clone size are taken from that table; D and trimming were inferred from the DNA. This sample is represented by 100,000 or so clones; about 90% of them were singletons. The ten top clones hold less than 0.85% of the sample.

Sequences were obtained from Tregs sorted from blood. The receptor comes from a human donor in good health.

CDR3 loop: CASSRETWDTIYF. The DNA reads as follows: TGTGCCAGCTCACGGGAAACTTGGGACACCATATATTTT. The sequence joins TRBV18 to TRBJ1-3, with an unclear D gene assignment. In the germline V gene, CDR1 corresponds to KGHSH and CDR2 to LQKENI. The V end loses 4 bases and the J end loses 8 bases, and a stretch of 12 bases separates them. The CDR3 covers 13 residues, taking in both the cysteine and the phenylalanine. The only DNA kept is the CDR3, 39 bases in frame from the first base.